Given below is one TCR beta chain in context. The CDR3 spans 17 residues. V dropped 0 bases and J dropped 0; count of bases not matched to a gene: 2. CDR1 is LGHNA, CDR2 YSLEER, per germline. These data originate in a study of T-cell reconstitution after alpha-beta-depleted transplantation in children. Unique molecular identifiers were incorporated during preparation of the TCRbeta library. A single record per CDR3 protein comes from TCRdb applying MiXCR to the PCR reads. This sample has 40,000 to 60,000 distinct CDR3 sequences, with roughly 8.7% found just once. This sequence was found in a male patient under 10 years old who had a stem cell transplant for chronic granulomatous disease, so the T cells may come from the graft donor. The chain has TRBV4-3 and TRBJ2-3; 11 bases map to TRBD2. Sequencing used PBMCs, mostly from graft donor cells, obtained 60 days after TCRalphabeta/CD19-depleted stem cell transplant. The DNA of the CDR3 is TGCGCCAGCAGCCAAGATTGGACTAGCGGGAGCACAGATACGCAGTATTTT. It translates to CASSQDWTSGSTDTQYF.